The 3 T cell receptor beta chains below were found in one sample sequenced in a study of CD8 T cells in ankylosing spondylitis. Study conclusions and caveats: Ankylosing spondylitis blood seemed to carry a telltale TCR beta motif made of several highly homologous variants.

No antigen is known for these receptors. MiXCR, applied by TCRdb to the 5' RACE reads, yields one record per CDR3 protein. The table records about 420,000 distinct CDR3 sequences, 20% to 25% of them present only once. Material for sequencing was blood, either unsorted or a sorted T cell fraction (not recorded which). The source of these receptors is a male donor with ankylosing spondylitis.

The chain joins TRBV3-1 to TRBJ2-1; 8 nucleotides align to TRBD2. Unmatched junction bases numbered 13, after V lost 2 bases and J lost 4 bases. Germline loops: CDR1 LGHDT, CDR2 YNNKEL (reference sequence). The CDR3 is 18 residues long. Here the CDR3 DNA reads TGTGCCAGCAGCCAACCGAAGAAGACTAGCGAAGATTACAATGAGCAGTTCTTC. This codes for CASSQPKKTSEDYNEQFF.

J is TRBJ1-6 and V is TRBV12-3 or TRBV12-4; tentatively, D is TRBD1 (6 bases). Trimming removed 5 bases from V and 1 base from J, with 15 bases in between. The CDR3 length is 17 residues. CDR3 nucleotides: TGTGCCAGCAGTCCTCTTAGCAGGGGATCCTATAATTCACCCCTCCACTTT. Translating it yields CASSPLSRGSYNSPLHF.

The sample holds a few counts of this clonotype. The V call is TRBV20-1, the J call TRBJ2-5; D call uncertain. The germline gives CDR1 DFQATT, CDR2 SNEGSKA (reference sequence). The CDR3 contains 13 residues. Trimming stripped 1 base from V and 2 bases from J, with 8 bases between. CDR3 nucleotides: TGCAGTGCTAGAGGGGCTTTTCAAGAGACCCAGTACTTC. This sequence encodes CSARGAFQETQYF.